This entry describes one T cell receptor (beta chain). The data derive from a study of CD8+ T cells in alopecia areata. Once RNA had been extracted, it was reverse transcribed into cDNA to act as the sequencing template. Profiled with immunoSEQ multiplex PCR; TCRdb holds only in-frame clones, not every one. The profile shows about 91,000 clones, about 45% of them singletons. V lost 0 bases and J 7 bases, leaving 13 bases between the germline ends. The CDR3 is 14 residues long. Germline V gene sequence: CDR1 GTSNPN, CDR2 SVGIG (reference sequence). The TCR sequence derives from a human donor with alopecia areata. Source material: CD4+ T cells sorted from blood. The chain joins TRBV30 to TRBJ1-5; tentatively, D is TRBD1 (5 bases). The CDR3 loop is CAWSVGQGHQPQHF. The CDR3 nucleotides read TGTGCCTGGAGTGTCGGGCAGGGTCACCAGCCCCAGCATTTT.